This T cell receptor beta chain was obtained from a study of response to subunit inactivated influenza vaccine. TCRdb ran MiXCR on the RT-PCR reads and lists one entry per CDR3 protein. The sample shows about 500,000 distinct CDR3 sequences, 10% to 15% of them seen only once. This CDR3 has 15 residues. Trimming took off 5 bases at V and 8 bases at J, with 19 bases between the two ends. Per the germline V gene, CDR1 is SGHVS and CDR2 is FNYEAQ. About this clonotype itself: Its antigen is unknown.

Study-wide points: Seasonal influenza vaccination, on each occasion, was suggested by the authors to recruit few new T cells.

The receptor's source is a man in his fifties who received an inactivated influenza vaccine. The chain recombines TRBV7-6 with TRBJ1-3; tentatively, D is TRBD1 (5 bases). Sequences were derived from PBMCs from blood, sampled about 40 days after vaccination. The CDR3 spells CASSPGPGRAHTIYF. Written as DNA, the CDR3 is TGTGCCAGCAGCCCAGGTCCGGGACGTGCGCACACCATATATTTT. The full variable domain, completed using reference TRBV7-6 and TRBJ1-3, is GAGVSQSPRYKVTKRGQDVALRCDPISGHVSLYWYRQALGQGPEFLTYFNYEAQQDKSGLPNDRFSAERPEGSISTLTIQRTEQRDSAMYRCASSPGPGRAHTIYFGEGSWLTVV.